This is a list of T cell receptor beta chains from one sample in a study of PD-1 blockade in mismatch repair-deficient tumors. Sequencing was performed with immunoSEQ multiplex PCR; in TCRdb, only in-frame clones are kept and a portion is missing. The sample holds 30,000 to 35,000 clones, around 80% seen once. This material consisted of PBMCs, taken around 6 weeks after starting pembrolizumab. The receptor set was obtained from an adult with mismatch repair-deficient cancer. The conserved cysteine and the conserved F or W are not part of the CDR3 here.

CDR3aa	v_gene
ASRPLASDSYEQY	TRBV5-4
ASSWLSGANVLT	TRBV28
ASSIPYRGSSYNEQF	TRBV19
ASSLALRLASNYGYT	TRBV7-8
ASSLRLAGGETQY	TRBV5-6
ASSSRLAGDINEQF	TRBV7-3
ASSPLQAGGSYNEQF	TRBV18
ASSLADGQGAYGYT	TRBV5-4
SYTRLAGAQETQY	TRBV29-1
ASSLGTGSGDEKLF	TRBV5-1
ASSVRTSGLNEQF	TRBV9
AHSGGSSGTFYNEQF	TRBV28
AWKGGGQPGLGLSSYNEQF	TRBV30
ASSTAGSGANVLT	TRBV9
ASSLRVFLSPLH	TRBV28
ASSLFTDSGEQF	TRBV18
ASNQRLSGNTIY	TRBV5-8
ASSLQGKTGNTIY	TRBV7-9
ASSPAGGLYEQY	TRBV18
ASTKQDRESGELF	TRBV2
ASSKGARDHTGELF	TRBV21-1
ASSRGTSVTYEQY	TRBV5-1
ASGQPATNEKLF	TRBV6-5
ASTGAGSETQY	TRBV11-3
ASSGTGSDRKNIQY	TRBV18
ASSQGQFYEQY	TRBV7-8
ASSLEAGGHEQF	TRBV7-6
ASSQGGRAYEQY	TRBV5-5
ASKANEQF	TRBV28
ASSLQDPSGNTIY	TRBV28
AWSVTGGPETQY	TRBV30
ASSLWGEANTEAF	TRBV11-2
ASSIRDSFYNSPLH	TRBV19
SVEEGDEKLF	TRBV29-1
ASSYEPAGTQY	TRBV28
ASSWGTAVETQY	TRBV28
ASNPTGWDYGYT	TRBV5-5